Shown below are 12 T cell receptor beta chains from a single sample sequenced in a study of blood T cells in healthy people across ages. Alongside a J-beta primer mix, a sample-barcoded 5' primer served in a second PCR lasting roughly 7 to 11 cycles. TCRdb used MiXCR to reprocess the 5' RACE reads, holding one entry per CDR3 protein. The sample records 750,000 to 950,000 distinct CDR3 sequences, about 28% being singletons. These data were likewise used in another study, on T cells of mothers and their children.

Sequenced material: blood. Source of these receptors: a woman between 35 and 50 years old in good health.

This clonotype occurred once. The junction and the germline gene differ at one end; a read error may be behind it. The rearrangement uses TRBV12-3 or TRBV12-4 and TRBJ2-3; D is uncertain. The CDR3 is 12 residues long. The CDR3 sequence: CASSFLRDAQYF. In DNA, the CDR3 is TGTGCCAGCAGTTTTCTACGAGATGCGCAGTATTTT.

The chain employs TRBV12-3 or TRBV12-4 and TRBJ2-1; 10 bases align to TRBD1. V trimming: 5 bases; J trimming: 0 bases; junction bases outside the gene matches: 16. The length of the CDR3 is 20 residues. DNA of the CDR3: TGTGCCAGCAGTAGCACCGGGACAGGGGCCGGCATTAGCTCCTACAATGAGCAGTTCTTC. Residues: CASSSTGTGAGISSYNEQFF.

The chain recombines TRBV11-2 with TRBJ2-3; no clear D gene. Deletions cut 4 bases from V and 2 bases from J, with 16 bases between. CDR1 is SGHAT and CDR2 is FQNNGV in the germline V gene. The CDR3 is 16 amino acids. CDR3 in amino acids: CASSSLSQSYTDTQYF. CDR3 bases: TGTGCCAGCAGCTCATTGTCTCAGAGTTACACAGATACGCAGTATTTT.

This clonotype was seen a handful of times. This sequence joins TRBV28 and TRBJ2-3, with D possibly being TRBD1 (5 bases). Trimming shortened V by 2 bases and J by 3 bases, and 9 bases separated the two germline ends. The CDR3 has 14 amino acids. Germline V CDR1 and CDR2: MDHEN, SYDVKM. For the CDR3, the DNA is TGTGCCAGCAGTTTACAGGGTGAGACAGATACGCAGTATTTT. Encoded protein: CASSLQGETDTQYF.

V gene TRBV4-3 combines with J gene TRBJ2-2; D may correspond to TRBD1 or TRBD2 (5 bases each). In germline, CDR1 is LGHNA, CDR2 YSLEER. The CDR3 runs 15 residues. Trimming took 4 bases from V and 2 from J, leaving 11 bases between them. Here the CDR3 DNA reads TGCGCCAGCAGCCGGGGGACGTTAAACACCGGGGAGCTGTTTTTT. As protein: CASSRGTLNTGELFF.

To note about this clonotype: A much larger clone lies a single base off, so this may be a read error. V gene TRBV20-1 combines with J gene TRBJ1-1; a possible D gene is TRBD1 (6 bases). This CDR3 region has 14 residues. Trimming stripped 6 bases from V and 0 bases from J, with 14 bases between. Germline loops: CDR1 DFQATT, CDR2 SNEGSKA (reference sequence). The CDR3, as DNA: TGCAGTGCCAGGCAGGGGATCATGAACACTGAAGCTTTCTTT. Translated, it gives CSARQGIMNTEAFF.

This clonotype appeared once. Germline and junction disagree at one end, which may indicate a read error. V gene TRBV9 combines with J gene TRBJ2-5; 8 nucleotides match TRBD1. CDR3 length equals 17 residues. Germline V gives CDR1 SGDLS, CDR2 YYNGEE. The CDR3 DNA sequence: TGCGCCAGCAGCGTAGGTGGGTCAGGGGGCCTTCAAGAGACCCAGTACTTC. It yields the protein CASSVGGSGGLQETQYF.

This clonotype has more than one count but fewer than ten. V gene TRBV7-2 combines with J gene TRBJ2-3, with TRBD1 matching 7 bases. There are 15 residues in the CDR3. The V segment lost 4 bases and the J segment 6 bases; nucleotides outside the gene matches: 10. Germline V gene sequence: CDR1 SGHTA, CDR2 FQGNSA. CDR3 loop: CASSSGTVIPDTQYF. CDR3 DNA sequence: TGTGCCAGCAGCTCCGGGACAGTGATCCCCGATACGCAGTATTTT.

This clonotype came up many times. The chain joins TRBV5-1 to TRBJ2-7; 8 positions match TRBD1. There are 16 residues in the CDR3. V dropped 3 bases and J dropped 5; count of bases not matched to a gene: 13. Germline CDR1 SGHRS, CDR2 YFSETQ. CDR3 sequence (DNA): TGCGCCAGCAGCTCAACCGGACAGGGTGGATGGGACGAGCAGTACTTC. This sequence encodes CASSSTGQGGWDEQYF.

This clonotype was counted at least ten times. The chain joins TRBV29-1 to TRBJ1-2, with D unclear. V was cut by 4 bases and J by 2 bases, with 8 bases left in between. Germline V gene sequence: CDR1 SQVTM, CDR2 ANQGSEA. The CDR3 has 12 amino acids. As DNA, the CDR3 is TGCAGCGTTGCAGCGACAAACTATGGCTACACCTTC. This encodes CSVAATNYGYTF.

The gene calls are TRBV5-1 and TRBJ1-3; D gene uncertain. The CDR3 runs to 13 residues. The germline CDR1 and CDR2 sequences are SGHRS and YFSETQ. Between the trimmed V and J ends, which lost 8 bases and 1 base, there was a span of 10 bases. The CDR3 DNA is TGCGCCAGTAGAGAGTTATCTGGAAACACCATATATTTT. This sequence encodes CASRELSGNTIYF. The full variable domain, in which reference TRBV5-1 and TRBJ1-3 provide the parts outside the CDR3, is KAGVTQTPRYLIKTRGQQVTLSCSPISGHRSVSWYQQTPGQGLQFLFEYFSETQRNKGNFPGRFSGRQFSNSRSEMNVSTLELGDSALYLCASRELSGNTIYFGEGSWLTVV.

This clonotype occurred many times. This chain joins TRBV4-1 and TRBJ1-2; D not resolved. V gave up 2 bases and J gave up 6 bases, with 10 bases separating them. CDR1 and CDR2 from the germline V gene are MGHRA and YSYEKL. The CDR3 is 13 amino acids. This CDR3 is CASSQPRPDGYTF. CDR3 bases: TGCGCCAGCAGCCAACCCCGACCCGATGGCTACACCTTC.